A single sample is the source of the 20 T cell receptor beta chains below, sequenced in a study of T cells expressing NK-cell markers. TCRdb re-analyzed the 5' RACE reads; it lists each CDR3 protein once, without DNA. Listed are over 350,000 distinct CDR3 sequences; about 11% falls within the top ten. The material sequenced was blood T cells: a sorted CD56 or NKG2C T cell subset, CD4+ or CD8+ T cells, or bulk PBMC T cells (not recorded which). These receptors all stem from a woman in her 50s in good health.

The rearrangement uses TRBV27 and TRBJ2-5; TCRdb's D call of TRBD1 is untestable without DNA. Germline CDR1 and CDR2: MNHEY and SMNVEV (reference sequence). This CDR3 comprises 14 residues. CDR3 amino acids: CASSLYGQGETQYF.

This chain joins TRBV12-3 or TRBV12-4 and TRBJ2-3; TCRdb gives TRBD2 as the D gene, but with no DNA this cannot be confirmed. The CDR3 covers 15 residues. CDR3: CASRMGRGITDTQYF.

The chain recombines TRBV27 with TRBJ2-3. In germline, CDR1 is MNHEY, CDR2 SMNVEV (reference sequence). CDR3 size: 16 residues. The CDR3 is CASSLSVVRYTDTQYF.

J is TRBJ2-3 and V is TRBV10-3. The CDR3 is made up of 15 amino acids. Germline CDR1 ENHRY, CDR2 SYGVKD. The CDR3 here is CAISPSTSVTDTQYF.

The chain uses TRBV9 and TRBJ1-3; TCRdb picks TRBD1, but there is no DNA to check that call. The CDR3 extends over 17 amino acids. The germline CDR1 and CDR2 sequences are SGDLS and YYNGEE. The CDR3 sequence is CASSVAFPGSSGNTIYF.

The chain couples TRBV5-1 to TRBJ2-2. The V gene's germline CDR1 is SGHRS and CDR2 YFSETQ. The CDR3 is 13 amino acids. This chain's CDR3 is CASSLGYTGELFF.

The chain employs TRBV25-1 and TRBJ2-2; the D gene TCRdb calls, TRBD2, cannot be checked with no DNA. Germline V gene lookup returns CDR1 MGHDK and CDR2 SYGVNS. CDR3 length equals 14 residues. The CDR3 region is CASQSAGDTGELFF.

The chain links TRBV9 to TRBJ2-1; TCRdb outputs TRBD1, but without DNA this stays unchecked. The CDR3 length is 16 residues. Germline V lookup: CDR1 SGDLS, CDR2 YYNGEE. CDR3 loop: CASSPRPQGGYNEQFF.

V and J are TRBV12-3 or TRBV12-4 and TRBJ2-4. The CDR3 has 15 amino acids. The chain's CDR3 is CASSFERLAKNIQYF.

The V gene is TRBV10-3, the J gene TRBJ1-2; TCRdb lists TRBD1, though no DNA is available to test this call. There are 15 residues in the CDR3. Germline values: CDR1 ENHRY, CDR2 SYGVKD. CDR3 sequence reads: CAISESRGANYGYTF.

The rearrangement uses TRBV12-3 or TRBV12-4 and TRBJ1-5. CDR3 length: 16 residues. This chain's CDR3 is CASSLILRSGNQPQHF.

The CDR3 sequence: CASSSTSAITGELFF. The V and J genes are TRBV5-1 and TRBJ2-2; TCRdb names TRBD2, which stays unverified in the absence of DNA. The CDR3 contains 15 residues. Germline V gene sequence: CDR1 SGHRS, CDR2 YFSETQ. The entire variable domain, with the rest obtained from reference TRBV5-1 and TRBJ2-2, is as follows: KAGVTQTPRYLIKTRGQQVTLSCSPISGHRSVSWYQQTPGQGLQFLFEYFSETQRNKGNFPGRFSGRQFSNSRSEMNVSTLELGDSALYLCASSSTSAITGELFFGEGSRLTVL.

The chain employs TRBV7-9 and TRBJ2-4; TCRdb's assignment of TRBD1 cannot be checked, as there is no DNA. The germline V gene encodes CDR1 SEHNR and CDR2 FQNEAQ (reference sequence). The CDR3 is made up of 14 amino acids. The CDR3 reads CASSPQGPKNIQYF.

V and J are TRBV24-1 and TRBJ2-3; the D call from TCRdb, TRBD2, cannot be confirmed without DNA. The CDR3 runs 14 residues. Germline loops: CDR1 KGHDR, CDR2 SFDVKD. CDR3 in amino acids: CATSGRALWDTQYF.

V is TRBV4-1 and J is TRBJ2-7; absent DNA, TCRdb's TRBD2 call cannot be checked. The CDR3 totals 15 residues. Germline V gives CDR1 MGHRA, CDR2 YSYEKL. The CDR3 loop is CASSPERTSGTEQYF.

This chain uses TRBV20-1 with TRBJ2-5; the D call of TRBD2 rests on TCRdb alone, since no DNA is present to check it. This CDR3 comprises 16 residues. In germline, CDR1 is DFQATT, CDR2 SNEGSKA (reference sequence). CDR3 sequence: CSAPGLAGASQETQYF.

This chain joins TRBV5-1 and TRBJ2-5. This CDR3 has 15 amino acids. In germline, CDR1 is SGHRS, CDR2 YFSETQ. CDR3 region: CASSLSHSGKETQYF.

This chain joins TRBV19 and TRBJ1-2; TCRdb picks TRBD1, but there is no DNA to check that call. The CDR3 is 14 amino acids. The germline V gene has CDR1 LNHDA and CDR2 SQIVND (reference sequence). The chain's CDR3 is CASSIATGNYGYTF.

The V gene is TRBV7-9, the J gene TRBJ2-3; lacking DNA, the TRBD2 call made by TCRdb goes unchecked. Germline V gene data show CDR1 as SEHNR and CDR2 as FQNEAQ (reference sequence). CDR3 length equals 18 residues. CDR3 loop: CASSLSAGTSGSSDTQYF.

This chain links TRBV5-5 with TRBJ1-2; TCRdb picks TRBD1, but there is no DNA to check that call. CDR1 is SGHKS and CDR2 is YYEKEE in the germline V gene (reference sequence). CDR3 length equals 16 residues. The CDR3 loop is CASSLAQGAGGGGYTF.